These 29 T cell receptor beta chains were sequenced from one sample in a study of T cell repertoires in cytomegalovirus infection. TCRdb reanalysed the reads using MiXCR and keeps one entry per CDR3 protein. This table has approximately 250,000 distinct CDR3 sequences, 9% to 15% appearing once. Sequenced: PBMCs. The receptors derive from a human donor in good health (CMV status not recorded). Some clones in this sample may be carry-over from other donors' samples.

CDR3 nucleotide sequence: TGTGCCAGCAGTTTTGGGAGGGATAATCAGCCCCAGCATTTT. Translated: CASSFGRDNQPQHF. The chain recombines TRBV28 with TRBJ1-5, with unresolved D. Germline lookup yields CDR1 MDHEN and CDR2 SYDVKM. V was shortened by 3 bases and J by 4 bases, with 10 bases between the two germline ends. The CDR3 runs 14 residues.

The table lists this clonotype with a few counts. J is TRBJ2-7 and V is TRBV29-1; 9 positions match TRBD2. J was trimmed by 7 bases and V by 6 bases; bases with no gene match: 16. Per germline, CDR1 SQVTM and CDR2 ANQGSEA. CDR3 length: 15 amino acids. CDR3 DNA sequence: TGCAGCGTCGTCCCTCGGGCGGGAGGGCCGAGAGAGCAGTACTTC. It yields the protein CSVVPRAGGPREQYF.

The table lists this clonotype with many counts. The rearrangement joins TRBV7-2 to TRBJ2-3; 11 positions match TRBD2. The V segment lost 4 bases and the J segment 4 bases; nucleotides outside the gene matches: 4. The CDR3 spans 15 residues. Germline CDR1 is SGHTA and CDR2 is FQGNSA. CDR3 sequence (DNA): TGTGCCAGCAGCTCTACTAGCGGGAGACCAGATACGCAGTATTTT. This translates into CASSSTSGRPDTQYF.

The rearrangement joins TRBV12-5 to TRBJ2-2; tentative D call: TRBD2 (5 bases). Germline V gene lookup returns CDR1 LGHNT and CDR2 FRNRAP. V was pared by 0 bases and J by 5 bases, with 7 bases between. CDR3 length equals 14 residues. The CDR3: CASGLVPGTGELFF. DNA for the CDR3: TGTGCTAGTGGTTTGGTACCGGGGACCGGGGAGCTGTTTTTT.

CDR3 nucleotide sequence: TGTGCCAGCAGCTTAGATCTTCAGATTACGGGCGGCTACACCTTC. Translated: CASSLDLQITGGYTF. The rearrangement uses TRBV7-9 and TRBJ1-2, with D uncertain. Trimming removed 1 base at V and 8 bases at J, with 17 bases between. Germline lookup yields CDR1 SEHNR and CDR2 FQNEAQ (reference sequence). The CDR3 length is 15 residues.

Remarks on this clonotype: The junction shows a germline mismatch at one end, possibly a read error. V gene TRBV27 combines with J gene TRBJ2-5; D may be TRBD2 (5 bases). In germline, CDR1 is MNHEY, CDR2 SMNVEV (reference sequence). The CDR3 covers 14 residues. This CDR3 is CASILEGFQETQYF. DNA for the CDR3: TGTGCCAGCATTTTAGAGGGTTTCCAAGAGACCCAGTACTTC.

This clonotype was picked up many times. This chain links TRBV6-5 with TRBJ2-7; 8 bases are a match to TRBD1. Germline CDR1 is MNHEY and CDR2 is SVGAGI. The CDR3 spans 14 residues. J gave up 5 bases and V 2 bases, and 5 bases lay outside the gene matches. This CDR3 reads CASSYAGGRDEQYF. The DNA for the CDR3 is TGTGCCAGCAGTTACGCAGGGGGCCGGGACGAGCAGTACTTC.

The chain is built from TRBV7-9 and TRBJ2-2; TRBD2 aligns across 7 bases. Germline V gene lookup returns CDR1 SEHNR and CDR2 FQNEAQ (reference sequence). The CDR3 extends over 14 amino acids. J gave up 6 bases and V 6 bases, and 7 bases lay outside the gene matches. CDR3 amino acids: CASSSWTRAGELFF. The CDR3 DNA follows: TGTGCCAGCAGTTCTTGGACTAGAGCCGGGGAGCTGTTTTTT.

The chain recombines TRBV5-5 with TRBJ1-2; D remains ambiguous. Germline CDR1 and CDR2: SGHKS and YYEKEE (reference sequence). The CDR3 runs 15 residues. Trimming cost V 0 bases and J 0 bases, with 9 bases left between them. CDR3 amino acids: CASSLAAAANYGYTF. The CDR3 nucleotides read TGTGCCAGCAGCTTGGCCGCGGCGGCTAACTATGGCTACACCTTC.

This clonotype was seen repeatedly, ten times or more. The CDR3 DNA is TGTGCCAGCAGCCCGGCTGAGACCTCCTACAATGAGCAGTTCTTC. This encodes CASSPAETSYNEQFF. The rearrangement uses TRBV7-3 and TRBJ2-1; D is uncertain. Trimming shortened V by 5 bases and J by 0 bases, and 11 bases separated the two germline ends. Germline CDR1 is SGHTA and CDR2 is FQGTGA. The CDR3 has 15 residues.

For this clonotype: This could be a read error, since a much larger clone is one nucleotide away. J is TRBJ2-5 and V is TRBV7-7, with 7 bases lining up with TRBD1. This CDR3 contains 12 residues. Germline V lookup: CDR1 SSHAT, CDR2 FNYEAQ (reference sequence). In nucleotides, the CDR3 is TGTGCCAGCAGCCACAGGGGAGAGACCCATTACTTC. Amino acid sequence: CASSHRGETHYF. Combining the CDR3 with reference TRBV7-7 and TRBJ2-5 gives the whole variable domain GAGVSQSPRYKVTKRGQDVTLRCDPISSHATLYWYQQALGQGPEFLTYFNYEAQPDKSGLPSDRFSAERPEGSISTLTIQRTEQRDSAMYRCASSHRGETHYFGPGTRLLVL.

The chain couples TRBV5-1 to TRBJ2-2; 11 nucleotides line up with TRBD1. With 6 bases clipped from V and 5 bases from J, the junction kept 3 bases outside the gene matches. Germline V lookup: CDR1 SGHRS, CDR2 YFSETQ. The CDR3 length is 14 residues. Here the CDR3 DNA reads TGCGCCAGCAAGGGGACAGGGGGTACCGGGGAGCTGTTTTTT. Protein product: CASKGTGGTGELFF.

The table lists this clonotype with a few counts. V usage is TRBV20-1 and J usage is TRBJ1-1; the D is unclear. Germline V gives CDR1 DFQATT, CDR2 SNEGSKA (reference sequence). V was shortened by 6 bases and J by 3 bases, with 11 bases between the two germline ends. The CDR3 runs 12 residues. The CDR3 sequence is CSAFWVDTEAFF. The CDR3 coding sequence is TGCAGTGCCTTTTGGGTAGACACTGAAGCTTTCTTT.

V usage is TRBV6-2 or TRBV6-3 and J usage is TRBJ1-1; possible D gene TRBD1, 6 bases. The V end lost 5 bases, the J end lost 2 bases, and 15 bases lay between the germline ends. Germline CDR1 is MNHEY and CDR2 is SVGEGT. CDR3 length: 15 residues. CDR3 in amino acids: CASSLFGQINTEAFF. The CDR3 nucleotides read TGTGCCAGCAGTCTTTTCGGACAGATCAACACTGAAGCTTTCTTT.

This clonotype was seen more than once but under ten times. The chain has TRBV5-1 and TRBJ1-5, with D unresolved. Germline-derived CDR1 and CDR2 are SGHRS and YFSETQ. V dropped 5 bases and J dropped 7 bases, with 7 bases sitting between them. The CDR3 runs to 11 residues. In nucleotides, the CDR3 is TGCGCCAGCAGGACGGGACAGCCCCAGCATTTT. Translated, it gives CASRTGQPQHF.

The gene calls are TRBV9 and TRBJ2-1, with 12 bases lining up with TRBD2. This CDR3 comprises 16 residues. V dropped 2 bases and J dropped 4; count of bases not matched to a gene: 4. From germline, CDR1 is SGDLS and CDR2 YYNGEE. The CDR3 here is CASSVRLAGAYNEQFF. The CDR3, as DNA: TGTGCCAGCAGCGTGAGACTAGCGGGGGCTTACAATGAGCAGTTCTTC. Together with reference TRBV9 and TRBJ2-1, the CDR3 gives the full variable domain: DSGVTQTPKHLITATGQRVTLRCSPRSGDLSVYWYQQSLDQGLQFLIQYYNGEERAKGNILERFSAQQFPDLHSELNLSSLELGDSALYFCASSVRLAGAYNEQFFGPGTRLTVL.

This clonotype was seen at least ten times. The chain couples TRBV7-2 to TRBJ1-6; the D is unclear. There are 13 residues in the CDR3. Trimming pared 3 bases from V and 10 bases from J, leaving 10 bases between. CDR1 and CDR2 from the germline V gene are SGHTA and FQGNSA. CDR3 residues: CASSFERISPLHF. The CDR3 nucleotides read TGTGCCAGCAGCTTTGAGCGGATATCACCCCTCCACTTT.

This clonotype is medium-sized by share. The chain links TRBV5-5 to TRBJ2-7, with TRBD2 as a possible D gene (5 bases). This CDR3 region has 14 residues. CDR1 is SGHKS, CDR2 YYEKEE, per germline (reference sequence). V was clipped by 3 bases and J by 1 base, with 11 bases between them. The CDR3 sequence is CASSSWTGSYEQYF. For the CDR3, the DNA is TGTGCCAGCAGCTCCTGGACTGGATCCTACGAGCAGTACTTC.

Ten or more counts support this clonotype. The rearrangement uses TRBV7-8 and TRBJ1-4; D is uncertain. Deletions cut 4 bases from V and 7 bases from J, with 4 bases between. The CDR3 is made up of 11 amino acids. The germline V gene encodes CDR1 SGHVS and CDR2 FQNEAQ. The CDR3 DNA sequence: TGTGCCAGCAGCTCGGGTGAAAAACTGTTTTTT. Translating gives CASSSGEKLFF.

This clonotype appeared many times. The chain carries TRBV7-2 and TRBJ1-1; possibly TRBD1 for D (6 bases). Germline V CDR1 and CDR2: SGHTA, FQGNSA. With 5 bases removed from V and 4 bases from J, the gap between germline ends came to 11 bases. The CDR3 is 13 amino acids. CDR3 residues: CASSLGQTTEAFF. The CDR3 DNA sequence: TGTGCCAGCAGCCTTGGACAGACCACTGAAGCTTTCTTT. Combining the CDR3 with reference TRBV7-2 and TRBJ1-1 gives the whole variable domain GAGVSQSPSNKVTEKGKDVELRCDPISGHTALYWYRQSLGQGLEFLIYFQGNSAPDKSGLPSDRFSAERTGGSVSTLTIQRTQQEDSAVYLCASSLGQTTEAFFGQGTRLTVV.

The chain has TRBV4-2 and TRBJ1-6; D remains ambiguous. This CDR3 is built from 15 residues. Germline lookup yields CDR1 LGHNA and CDR2 YNFKEQ. V lost 3 bases and J lost 8, with 14 bases in between. CDR3 region: CASSQQPGWDSPLHF. In DNA, the CDR3 is TGTGCCAGCAGCCAGCAGCCGGGGTGGGATTCACCCCTCCACTTT.

The chain is built from TRBV3-1 and TRBJ1-1; TRBD1 agrees at 12 bases. The germline V gene encodes CDR1 LGHDT and CDR2 YNNKEL (reference sequence). This CDR3 has 14 residues. The ends lost 6 bases at V and 4 bases at J; junction bases unmatched: 3. CDR3 residues: CASRRGQGATEAFF. DNA for the CDR3: TGTGCCAGCAGACGGGGACAGGGGGCCACTGAAGCTTTCTTT.

In its sample, this clonotype was seen many times. The chain combines TRBV7-2 with TRBJ1-1, with a weak D call TRBD1 (6 bases). CDR1 is SGHTA, CDR2 FQGNSA, per germline. The CDR3 spans 15 residues. Trimming cost V 7 bases and J 1 base, with 16 bases left between them. The CDR3 nucleotides are TGTGCCAGCACCCGACAGGTATGGGGGAACACTGAAGCTTTCTTT. Protein: CASTRQVWGNTEAFF.

The chain uses TRBV14 and TRBJ1-6; D remains ambiguous. The CDR3 length is 16 residues. Germline assignment: CDR1 SGHDN and CDR2 FVKESK. The germline V and J ends were trimmed by 0 bases and 7 bases, with 13 bases remaining between them. Here the CDR3 DNA reads TGTGCCAGCAGCCAAGAGTTCTCAGGCCCGAATTCACCCCTCCACTTT. Translating gives CASSQEFSGPNSPLHF.

This chain joins TRBV14 and TRBJ1-1; TRBD1 might be the D (5 bases). There are 13 residues in the CDR3. The germline V gene has CDR1 SGHDN and CDR2 FVKESK. The V end lost 3 bases, the J end lost 5 bases, and 10 bases lay between the germline ends. CDR3 sequence (DNA): TGTGCCAGCAGCCATCCAGGGAGAACTGAAGCTTTCTTT. It specifies CASSHPGRTEAFF.

This clonotype was seen a handful of times. This chain uses TRBV7-2 with TRBJ2-1; no reliable D call. This CDR3 region has 13 residues. V was trimmed by 3 bases and J by 3 bases, leaving 6 bases between them. The germline CDR1 and CDR2 sequences are SGHTA and FQGNSA. CDR3 region: CASSLLLYNEQFF. CDR3 bases: TGTGCCAGCAGCTTGCTTCTCTACAATGAGCAGTTCTTC.

The chain joins TRBV2 to TRBJ2-4; D not resolved. CDR3 length: 13 amino acids. Germline CDR1 is SNHLY and CDR2 is FYNNEI. The germline V and J ends were trimmed by 6 bases and 4 bases, with 10 bases remaining between them. CDR3 nucleotides: TGTGCCAGCAGCCGATTGGATAAAAACATTCAGTACTTC. Its protein product is CASSRLDKNIQYF.

Points on this clonotype: With a much larger clone just one base away, this may be a read error. This rearrangement joins TRBV5-1 to TRBJ1-2, with D unclear. CDR1 and CDR2 (germline): SGHRS, YFSETQ. This CDR3 region has 18 residues. V lost 0 bases and J lost 4, with 22 bases in between. In nucleotides, the CDR3 is TGCGCCAGCAGCTTGGCCTTCCGGTCCTCGGATGGGAGCTATGGCTACACCTTC. Protein sequence: CASSLAFRSSDGSYGYTF.

The chain joins TRBV19 to TRBJ2-1, with 9 bases matching TRBD1. The CDR3 is 13 residues long. V gave up 7 bases and J gave up 7 bases; unmatched junction bases: 5. Looked up from germline, CDR1 is LNHDA and CDR2 is SQIVND (reference sequence). CDR3 in DNA: TGTGCCAGTAAGGGACAGGGTCGGAATGAGCAGTTCTTC. This codes for CASKGQGRNEQFF.